A single sample gave rise to the 7 T cell receptor beta chains below, sequenced in a study of blood T cell repertoires in COVID-19. Libraries were prepared by immunoSEQ multiplex PCR; TCRdb keeps only in-frame clonotypes and omits some of them. This sample has around 170,000 clones; over 80% occur once, and the top ten carry roughly 6.6%. The sequenced material came from peripheral blood. The receptors were gathered from a woman in her forties with acute or convalescent COVID-19.

This rearrangement joins TRBV4-2 to TRBJ1-4, with 7 bases that match TRBD1. This CDR3 has 16 residues. Germline assignment: CDR1 LGHNA and CDR2 YNFKEQ. The J segment lost 4 bases and the V segment lost 0 bases, leaving 5 bases of the junction unmatched. CDR3 sequence: CASSQDLQGGNEKLFF. The CDR3 DNA reads TGTGCCAGCAGCCAAGATTTGCAGGGGGGTAATGAAAAACTGTTTTTT.

The genes are TRBV3-1 (or the pseudogene TRBV3-2) and TRBJ1-6; D uncertain. Per the germline V gene, CDR1 is LGHDT and CDR2 is YNNKEL (reference sequence). V was trimmed by 0 bases and J by 9 bases, leaving 15 bases between them. The CDR3 consists of 16 residues. CDR3 region: CASSQDRGEESSPLHF. As DNA, the CDR3 is TGTGCCAGCAGCCAAGATCGCGGGGAAGAGAGTTCACCCCTCCACTTT.

The chain uses TRBV6-5 and TRBJ1-2, with TRBD1 matching over 11 bases. Germline CDR1 and CDR2: MNHEY and SVGAGI. The CDR3 sequence is 15 residues long. V shed 0 bases, J shed 4 bases, and the junction held 1 base outside the gene matches. In nucleotides, the CDR3 is TGTGCCAGCAGTTACTCGGGGACAGGGGGCTATGGCTACACCTTC. Translated: CASSYSGTGGYGYTF.

CDR3 residues: CASSIYTANTEAFF. CDR3 in DNA: TGTGCCAGTAGTATATACACAGCGAACACTGAAGCTTTCTTT. The chain is built from TRBV19 and TRBJ1-1; D is uncertain. The CDR3 extends over 14 amino acids. V gave up 2 bases and J gave up 1 base, with 8 bases separating them. Per the germline V gene, CDR1 is LNHDA and CDR2 is SQIVND (reference sequence).

This chain uses TRBV20-1 with TRBJ1-5; no clear D. The CDR3 spans 9 residues. CDR1 and CDR2 (germline): DFQATT, SNEGSKA (reference sequence). V was trimmed by 5 bases and J by 7 bases, leaving 3 bases between them. The CDR3 DNA reads as TGCAGTGCTCCACAGCCCCAGCATTTT. Amino acids: CSAPQPQHF.

The J gene is TRBJ2-7, the V gene TRBV27, with 8 bases fitting TRBD1. The V gene end was trimmed by 2 bases and the J gene end by 6 bases; junction bases not matched to a gene: 6. Germline assignment: CDR1 MNHEY and CDR2 SMNVEV (reference sequence). The CDR3 consists of 14 residues. The CDR3 protein is CASSLRQGASEQYF. For the CDR3, the DNA is TGTGCCAGCAGTTTAAGGCAGGGGGCATCCGAGCAGTACTTC.

This clone was seen once. V and J are TRBV2 and TRBJ1-2; the D gene is possibly TRBD1 (6 bases). V was pared by 10 bases and J by 4 bases, with 13 bases between. CDR1 and CDR2 (germline): SNHLY, FYNNEI. The CDR3 is 12 residues long. The CDR3 nucleotides are TGTGCCAAAATCGGGACAAGCTATGGCTACACCTTC. This encodes CAKIGTSYGYTF.